These T cell receptor beta chains were read from a single sample in a study of human T cells and chemical hapten exposure. Each CDR3 protein gets one entry after TCRdb re-called the RACE reads with MiXCR. The sample records about 97,000 distinct CDR3 sequences, roughly 27% being singletons. The starting material was whole blood, obtained in connection with sensitization to the hapten diphenylcyclopropenone (DPC). The source is a man aged 35-49 years with alopecia areata. Some clones in this sample may be carry-over from other donors' samples. The CDR3 runs from the conserved cysteine through the conserved F or W. D genes are given only for firm matches. Size tells how often a clone was seen (once, few, many) or the class of an expanded clone, and some rows leave it out.

d_gene	abundance	v_gene	j_gene	CDR3nt	CDR3aa
NA	NA	TRBV12-3/TRBV12-4	TRBJ2-5	TGTGCCAGCAGTTTATCCCCAAACAACAGGGCTGGGACCCAGTACTTC	CASSLSPNNRAGTQYF
NA	NA	TRBV12-3/TRBV12-4	TRBJ2-3	TGTGCCAGCAGTTTAATGCCTCGCACAGATACGCAGTATTTT	CASSLMPRTDTQYF
NA	few	TRBV3-1	TRBJ2-2	TGTGCCAGCAGCCATAGCGGGAACACCGGGGAGCTGTTTTTT	CASSHSGNTGELFF
NA	few	TRBV6-5	TRBJ1-3	TGTGCCAGCACCCGGTCGGGGGGCAGTGGAAACACCATATATTTT	CASTRSGGSGNTIYF
NA	few	TRBV18	TRBJ2-1	TGTGCCAGCTCACCAGGGACGGCGCGCAATGAGCAGTTCTTC	CASSPGTARNEQFF
NA	NA	TRBV6-5	TRBJ1-1	TGTGCCAGCCTGTCCCTCTTGAACACTGAAGCTTTCTTT	CASLSLLNTEAFF
NA	NA	TRBV12-5	TRBJ2-3	TGTGCTAGTGGCCTGAGCTCTGTACTCAGCACAGATACGCAGTATTTT	CASGLSSVLSTDTQYF
NA	NA	TRBV13	TRBJ2-3	TGTGCCAGCAGCCCCCGTGCAGGAGTGGTGGGCACAGATACGCAGTATTTT	CASSPRAGVVGTDTQYF
NA	many	TRBV6-1	TRBJ2-7	TGTGCCAGCAGTGATTTGGGTAGTTACGAGCAGTACTTC	CASSDLGSYEQYF
TRBD2	NA	TRBV7-8	TRBJ2-3	TGTGCCAGCAGCTTAGTGGAAGCGGGAGTCGGAAATACGCAGTATTTT	CASSLVEAGVGNTQYF
TRBD1	NA	TRBV20-1	TRBJ1-1	TGCAGTGCTGAGGGGGCGCGGACTGAAGCTTTCTTT	CSAEGARTEAFF